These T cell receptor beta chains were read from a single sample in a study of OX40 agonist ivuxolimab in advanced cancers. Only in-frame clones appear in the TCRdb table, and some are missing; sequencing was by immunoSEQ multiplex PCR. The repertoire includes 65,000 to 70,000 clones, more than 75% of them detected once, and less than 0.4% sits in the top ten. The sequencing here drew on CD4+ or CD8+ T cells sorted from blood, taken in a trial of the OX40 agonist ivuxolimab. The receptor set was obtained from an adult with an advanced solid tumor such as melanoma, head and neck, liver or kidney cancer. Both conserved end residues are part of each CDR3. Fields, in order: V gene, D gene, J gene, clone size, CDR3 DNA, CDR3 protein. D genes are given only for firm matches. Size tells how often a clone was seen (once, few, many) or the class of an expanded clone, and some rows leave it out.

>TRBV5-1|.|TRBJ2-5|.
TGCGCCAGCAGGCCCAGGAAGGGGGGGGAGGAGACCCAGTACTTC
CASRPRKGGEETQYF
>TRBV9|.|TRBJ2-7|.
TGTGCCAGCAGCGTAGGCTGGGGTGACGGAGCCTACGAGCAGTACTTC
CASSVGWGDGAYEQYF
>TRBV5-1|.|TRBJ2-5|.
TGCGCCAGCAGCGCAGTCCAGGGAGAGACCCAGTACTTC
CASSAVQGETQYF
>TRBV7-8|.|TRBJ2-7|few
TGTGCCAGCAGCTTAGGGGCTAGTTTCGAGCAGTACTTC
CASSLGASFEQYF
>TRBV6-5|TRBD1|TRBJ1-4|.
TGTGCCAGCAGTTACTCTGGCGGGACAGCTAAACTGTTTTTT
CASSYSGGTAKLFF
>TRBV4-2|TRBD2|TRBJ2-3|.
TGTGCCAGCAGCCAAGGGCGACTAGCGGGGGGCTCTAGCACAGATACGCAGTATTTT
CASSQGRLAGGSSTDTQYF
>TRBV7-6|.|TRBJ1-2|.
TGTGCCAGCAGCTTAGCGGATGAGAGGGGGGACTTC
CASSLADERGDF
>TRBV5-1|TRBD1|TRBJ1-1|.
TGCGCCAGCAGCTTGGGGGCTGGGACAGTCACTGAAGCTTTCTTT
CASSLGAGTVTEAFF
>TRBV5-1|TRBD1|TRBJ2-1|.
TGCGCCAGCAGCTTGGGACCCGGGACAGGGGGTAGTGGTGAGCAGTTCTTC
CASSLGPGTGGSGEQFF
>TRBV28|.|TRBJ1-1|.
TGTGCCAGCTTCCCTCCCCAAACATGGGACACTGAAGCTTTCTTT
CASFPPQTWDTEAFF
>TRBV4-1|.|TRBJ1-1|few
TGCGCCAGCAGCCCAGCGAACCAGCGCACTGAAGCTTTCTTT
CASSPANQRTEAFF
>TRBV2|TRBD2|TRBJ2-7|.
TGTGCCAGCAGACTAGCGGGGAAGTCCTACGAGCAGTACTTC
CASRLAGKSYEQYF
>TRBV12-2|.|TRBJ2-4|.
TGTGCAAGTCGCTCGCCGGGACAGGGTTCAAAAAACATTCAGTACTTC
CASRSPGQGSKNIQYF
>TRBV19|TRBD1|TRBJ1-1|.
TGTGCCAGTAACCAGGACAGGGGGAGAACTGAAGCTTTCTTT
CASNQDRGRTEAFF
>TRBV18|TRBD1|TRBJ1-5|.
TGTGCCAGCTCACCGGGACAGGGTTATCAGCCCCAGCATTTT
CASSPGQGYQPQHF
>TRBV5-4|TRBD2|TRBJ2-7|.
TGTGCCAGCAGCTCCCGGACTAGCGGGGGTTACGAGCAGTACTTC
CASSSRTSGGYEQYF
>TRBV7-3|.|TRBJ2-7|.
TGTGCCAGCAGGTACCGGGACACTGACCTGGAGCAGTACTTC
CASRYRDTDLEQYF
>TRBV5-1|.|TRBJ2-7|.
TGCGCCAGCAGGAGGACGGACACGGAAATTTACGAGCAGTACTTC
CASRRTDTEIYEQYF
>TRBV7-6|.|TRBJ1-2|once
TGTGCCAGCAGCCGGGGTCGGGACGGGACTAACTATGGCTACACCTTC
CASSRGRDGTNYGYTF
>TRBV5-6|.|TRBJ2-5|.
TGTGCCAGCAGCCTGATGCAAGAGACCCAGTACTTC
CASSLMQETQYF
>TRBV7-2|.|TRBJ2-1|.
TGTGCCAGCAGCTTAGCCTTCTCCCTCTCCAATGAGCAGTTCTTC
CASSLAFSLSNEQFF
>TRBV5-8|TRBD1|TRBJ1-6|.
TGTGCCAGCAGCTTCTTGACAGGGCCGTCCTCACCCCTCCACTTT
CASSFLTGPSSPLHF
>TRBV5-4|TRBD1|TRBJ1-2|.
TGTGCCACCGTCGGACAGGGAAAAGGGAGCTATGGCTACACCTTC
CATVGQGKGSYGYTF
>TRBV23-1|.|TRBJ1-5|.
TGCGCCAGCAACCCCGACCAGCCCCAGCATTTT
CASNPDQPQHF
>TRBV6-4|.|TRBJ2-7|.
TGTGCCAGCAGTGGACCCGGATCCGAGCAGTACTTC
CASSGPGSEQYF
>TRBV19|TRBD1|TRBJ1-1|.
TGTGCCACACAGGGGGTCTATCGCATGAACACTGAAGCTTTCTTT
CATQGVYRMNTEAFF
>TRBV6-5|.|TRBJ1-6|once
TGTGCCAGCAGATACATCAATTCGGATAATTCACCCCTCCACTTT
CASRYINSDNSPLHF
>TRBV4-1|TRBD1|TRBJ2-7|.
TGCGCCAGCAGCTTGGACAGGAATACCTACGAGCAGTACTTC
CASSLDRNTYEQYF
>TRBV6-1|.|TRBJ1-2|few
TGTGCCAGCAGTGAAGCTGGCCACTATGGCTACACCTTC
CASSEAGHYGYTF
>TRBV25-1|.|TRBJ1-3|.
TGTGCCAGCAGCCGGTCTGGCGGATGGAGCACCATATATTTT
CASSRSGGWSTIYF
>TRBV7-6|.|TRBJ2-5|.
TGTGCCAGCAGCCGCCTCCAAGAGACCCAGTACTTC
CASSRLQETQYF
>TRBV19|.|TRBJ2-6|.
TGTGCCAGTAGTACCTTAGGACGGGCGCTGGGGGCCAACGTCCTGACTTTC
CASSTLGRALGANVLTF
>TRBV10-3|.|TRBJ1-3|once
TGTGCCATCAGTCTCGAGGGACAACGGCCTGGAAACACCATATATTTT
CAISLEGQRPGNTIYF
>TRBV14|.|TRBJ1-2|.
TGTGCCAGCAGCCAAGATCGGCAGACCTCCTATGGCTACACCTTC
CASSQDRQTSYGYTF
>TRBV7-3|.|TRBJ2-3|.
TGTGCCAGCAGCCCCTACGCCACAGGAGATACGCAGTATTTT
CASSPYATGDTQYF
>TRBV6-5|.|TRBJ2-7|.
TGTGCCAGCAGTGCCCGTCGATACGAGCAGTACTTC
CASSARRYEQYF
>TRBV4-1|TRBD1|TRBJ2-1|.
TGCGCCAGCAGCCAAGACACGACAGGGACCTACAATGAGCAGTTCTTC
CASSQDTTGTYNEQFF
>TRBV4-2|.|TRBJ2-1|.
TGTGCCAGCAGCCAAGATGGGGGAACCTACAATGAGCAGTTCTTC
CASSQDGGTYNEQFF
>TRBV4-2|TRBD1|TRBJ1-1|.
TGTGCCAGCAGCCAAGTCAAAGGGGGCTGGAACACTGAAGCTTTCTTT
CASSQVKGGWNTEAFF
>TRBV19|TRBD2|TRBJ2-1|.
TGTGCCAGTAGGGCGATAGCGGGAAATGAGCAGTTCTTC
CASRAIAGNEQFF
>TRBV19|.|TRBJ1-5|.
TGTGCCAGTAGTATTCTTACAGGGTTGTCGGGCAATCAGCCCCAGCATTTT
CASSILTGLSGNQPQHF
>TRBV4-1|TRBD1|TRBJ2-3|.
TGCGCCAGCAGCCCCCCCCACGGTGGGAGCGGGACAGGGCTTACAGATACGCAGTATTTT
CASSPPHGGSGTGLTDTQYF
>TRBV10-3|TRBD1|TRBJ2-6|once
TGTGCCATCACCGGGACAGGGGGGCCTGGGGCCAACGTCCTGACTTTC
CAITGTGGPGANVLTF
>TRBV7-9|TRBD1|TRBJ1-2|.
TGTGCCAGCAGCTCCATCAGGGGGGACTATGGCTACACCTTC
CASSSIRGDYGYTF